The 12 T cell receptor beta chains below all came from one sample that was sequenced in a study of T cells after yellow fever vaccination. TCRdb passed the 5' RACE reads through MiXCR, listing each CDR3 protein once. In the table there are over 45,000 distinct CDR3 sequences, around 5.4% of which are singletons. This specimen was PBMCs, either bulk or a sorted T-cell subset (CD4+, CD8+, memory, or dextramer-sorted; not recorded which), taken on the day of the yellow fever booster vaccination. Receptors were obtained from a man between 18 and 35 years old who received the YFV17D yellow fever vaccine.

This clonotype was recorded a few times. J is TRBJ2-3 and V is TRBV4-3; the D is unclear. CDR3 length: 17 amino acids. CDR1 and CDR2 from the germline V gene are LGHNA and YSLEER. Deletions cut 0 bases from V and 1 base from J, with 14 bases between. CDR3 amino acids: CASSQDRWGFGTDTQYF. CDR3 bases: TGCGCCAGCAGCCAAGATCGGTGGGGATTCGGCACAGATACGCAGTATTTT.

This clonotype has at least ten counts. V is TRBV29-1 and J is TRBJ2-2; TRBD1 aligns across 8 bases. The CDR3 extends over 14 amino acids. Trimming removed 5 bases from V and 2 bases from J; junction bases left unmatched: 4. Germline-derived CDR1 and CDR2 are SQVTM and ANQGSEA. The DNA of the CDR3 is TGCAGCGTTAACAGGGGGGAAAACACCGGGGAGCTGTTTTTT. Translation: CSVNRGENTGELFF.

This clonotype came up many times. This chain connects TRBV6-2 or TRBV6-3 to TRBJ2-1, with D perhaps matching TRBD2 (6 bases). The germline V and J ends were trimmed by 8 bases and 8 bases, with 16 bases remaining between them. The CDR3 totals 13 residues. Germline-derived CDR1 and CDR2 are MNHEY and SVGEGT. The CDR3 DNA is TGTGCCAGCCGGGACTCCGGGTGGGATGAGCAGTTCTTC. Translating gives CASRDSGWDEQFF.

A few counts support this clonotype. The J gene is TRBJ2-1, the V gene TRBV6-5; 8 bases agree with TRBD2. The germline CDR1 and CDR2 sequences are MNHEY and SVGAGI. This CDR3 is 16 amino acids long. Losses at the gene ends were 0 bases for V and 8 bases for J; bases not matched to a gene: 9. The chain's CDR3 is CASSYSNRGGGDEQFF. CDR3 nucleotide sequence: TGTGCCAGCAGTTACTCGAATCGGGGGGGCGGCGATGAGCAGTTCTTC.

This clonotype appeared many times. V usage is TRBV15 and J usage is TRBJ2-5; D is unresolved. The length of the CDR3 is 15 residues. V was trimmed by 0 bases and J by 5 bases, leaving 13 bases between them. Germline CDR1 reads LNHNV; CDR2 reads YYDKDF (reference sequence). As DNA, the CDR3 is TGTGCCACCAGCAGAGATGGAAGACTCACCGAGACCCAGTACTTC. Translated, it gives CATSRDGRLTETQYF.

The CDR3 bases are TGTGCCAGCAGTGATTCGGCAGGCCACTATGGCTACACCTTC. This sequence encodes CASSDSAGHYGYTF. This chain links TRBV2 with TRBJ1-2, with D unclear. The CDR3 spans 14 residues. Looked up from germline, CDR1 is SNHLY and CDR2 is FYNNEI. With 3 bases removed from V and 3 bases from J, the gap between germline ends came to 11 bases.

This clonotype was picked up many times. This chain's CDR3 is CASSLSSGGASTQYF. The CDR3 DNA reads TGTGCCAGCAGCTTGTCTAGCGGGGGGGCGAGTACGCAGTATTTT. This chain links TRBV11-2 with TRBJ2-3; TRBD2 matches at 12 bases. Trimming at V came to 3 bases and at J to 8 bases, leaving 6 bases not matched to a gene. CDR1 SGHAT and CDR2 FQNNGV come from the germline V gene. CDR3 length equals 15 residues.

This clonotype was counted ten times or more. The chain is built from TRBV12-3 or TRBV12-4 and TRBJ2-1; 8 nucleotides align to TRBD1. Trimming cost V 3 bases and J 2 bases; bases outside gene matches: 12. The CDR3 contains 18 residues. The CDR3 region is CASSFIQGAAIPYNEQFF. The CDR3 nucleotides read TGTGCCAGCAGTTTCATCCAGGGGGCAGCCATACCCTACAATGAGCAGTTCTTC.

This clonotype has ten or more counts. CDR3 sequence reads: CATADPASYNEQFF. CDR3 bases: TGTGCCACCGCAGACCCTGCCTCCTACAATGAGCAGTTCTTC. V and J are TRBV24-1 and TRBJ2-1; D remains unclear. Germline V lookup: CDR1 KGHDR, CDR2 SFDVKD. Trimming took off 9 bases at V and 0 bases at J, with 11 bases between the two ends. This CDR3 has 14 residues.

This clonotype has just a few counts. The chain carries TRBV9 and TRBJ2-3; 8 bases line up with TRBD1. Germline CDR1 SGDLS, CDR2 YYNGEE. V lost 1 base and J lost 2; bases outside the gene matches: 0. CDR3 length: 14 residues. This chain's CDR3 is CASSVQGATDTQYF. The DNA for the CDR3 is TGTGCCAGCAGCGTACAGGGGGCCACAGATACGCAGTATTTT. Full variable domain (missing parts from reference TRBV9 and TRBJ2-3): DSGVTQTPKHLITATGQRVTLRCSPRSGDLSVYWYQQSLDQGLQFLIQYYNGEERAKGNILERFSAQQFPDLHSELNLSSLELGDSALYFCASSVQGATDTQYFGPGTRLTVL.

The V call is TRBV29-1, the J call TRBJ1-2, with D uncertain. Germline lookup yields CDR1 SQVTM and CDR2 ANQGSEA. Trimming shortened V by 1 base and J by 8 bases, and 14 bases separated the two germline ends. The length of the CDR3 is 13 residues. As DNA, the CDR3 is TGCAGCGTTGAAGCATCAGCGGTGTTGGGCTACACCTTC. Its translation: CSVEASAVLGYTF.

V is TRBV15 and J is TRBJ1-2; D is ambiguous. Per the germline V gene, CDR1 is LNHNV and CDR2 is YYDKDF (reference sequence). CDR3 size: 13 residues. V lost 8 bases and J 6 bases, leaving 16 bases between the germline ends. The CDR3 region has the DNA TGTGCCACCTCCCCGGCCCTTTTTGATGGCTACACCTTC. It translates to CATSPALFDGYTF.